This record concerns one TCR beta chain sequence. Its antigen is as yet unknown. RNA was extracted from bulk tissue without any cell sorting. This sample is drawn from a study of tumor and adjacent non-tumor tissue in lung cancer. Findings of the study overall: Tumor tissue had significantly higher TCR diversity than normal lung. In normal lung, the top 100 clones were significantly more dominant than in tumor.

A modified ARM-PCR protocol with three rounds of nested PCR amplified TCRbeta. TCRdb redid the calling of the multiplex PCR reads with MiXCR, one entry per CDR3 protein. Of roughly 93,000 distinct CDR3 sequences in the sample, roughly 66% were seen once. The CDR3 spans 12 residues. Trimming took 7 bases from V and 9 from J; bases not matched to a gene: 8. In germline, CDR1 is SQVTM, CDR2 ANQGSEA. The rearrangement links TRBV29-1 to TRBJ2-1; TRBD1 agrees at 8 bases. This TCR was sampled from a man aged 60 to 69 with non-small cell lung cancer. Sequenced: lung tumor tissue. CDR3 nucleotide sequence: TGCAGCGGACAGGGGTCCCGGAGTGAGCAGTTCTTC. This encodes CSGQGSRSEQFF.